This T cell receptor (beta chain) was identified during a study of cytomegalovirus exposure and HLA in healthy donors. The PCR had 60 Vbeta and 13 Jbeta primers. Assay: immunoSEQ multiplex PCR; the TCRdb copy retains only in-frame clones and omits some. There are 120,000 or so clones in the sample; about 72% occur only once, and 1.6% lies in the top ten. This clone has a handful of counts. V shed 0 bases, J shed 5 bases, and the junction held 7 bases outside the gene matches. Per the germline V gene, CDR1 is LNHNV and CDR2 is YYDKDF (reference sequence). The CDR3 is 16 residues long. The chain is built from TRBV15 and TRBJ2-7; 10 bases are a match to TRBD1. The specimen was PBMCs. The source of this sequence is a man aged 25-45 years in good health and CMV-seropositive. CDR3 loop: CATSRDLGTGVDEQYF. The CDR3 DNA reads TGTGCCACCAGCAGAGATCTGGGGACAGGGGTGGACGAGCAGTACTTC.